Each of the 8 T cell receptor beta chains below was sequenced from the same sample in a study of blood T cell repertoires in COVID-19 (dated by TCRdb to 2018 to 2020). Libraries were built with the immunoSEQ multiplex PCR assay. This immuneACCESS table, as held by TCRdb, lists in-frame sequences with V and J called but not all clones. Of the missing ones, under half trace to an unresolved V gene in checked studies; the others have no known cause. In this sample the table shows 400,000 to 500,000 clones, around 87% of which occur a single time. The ten largest clonotypes hold less than 2% of the sample. Sequencing was done on a sample of PBMCs or T cells enriched from blood (not recorded which). These receptors were obtained from a woman between 40 and 50 years old who had recovered from COVID-19.

The CDR3 spells CASRRGVNEKLFF. CDR3 coding DNA: TGTGCCAGTAGGCGCGGTGTCAATGAAAAACTGTTTTTT. This chain connects TRBV7-6 to TRBJ1-4; D gene ambiguous. Germline CDR1 reads SGHVS; CDR2 reads FNYEAQ. CDR3 length: 13 residues. V dropped 9 bases and J dropped 5 bases, with 13 bases sitting between them.

In this sample, this clone turned up once. The chain links TRBV5-1 to TRBJ1-2; D remains unclear. V was trimmed by 1 base and J by 8 bases, leaving 15 bases between them. The CDR3 covers 14 residues. Germline V gives CDR1 SGHRS, CDR2 YFSETQ. For the CDR3, the DNA is TGCGCCAGCAGCTTGTTGGAGGGAAAGGGCGGCTACACCTTC. Its translation: CASSLLEGKGGYTF.

This chain connects TRBV25-1 to TRBJ1-4; tentatively, D is TRBD1 (6 bases). There are 15 residues in the CDR3. The germline gives CDR1 MGHDK, CDR2 SYGVNS. Trimming removed 3 bases from V and 7 bases from J, with 15 bases in between. This chain's CDR3 is CASSDPRGGGEKLFF. The CDR3 coding sequence is TGTGCCAGCAGTGACCCCCGAGGGGGTGGTGAAAAACTGTTTTTT.

The V gene is TRBV19, the J gene TRBJ1-3; TRBD1 aligns across 8 bases. V was clipped by 5 bases and J by 2 bases; unmatched bases: 5. The CDR3 covers 15 residues. Per germline, CDR1 LNHDA and CDR2 SQIVND (reference sequence). The CDR3 DNA reads TGTGCCAGTAGTGCAGGACAGGGTGCTGGAAACACCATATATTTT. This sequence encodes CASSAGQGAGNTIYF.

The chain recombines TRBV18 with TRBJ1-3, with no clear D. The CDR3 runs to 14 residues. CDR1 and CDR2 from the germline V gene are KGHSH and LQKENI. Trimming removed 2 bases at V and 0 bases at J, with 5 bases between. The CDR3 sequence is CASSPVSSGNTIYF. The CDR3 DNA follows: TGTGCCAGCTCACCAGTGAGCTCTGGAAACACCATATATTTT.

This clone was detected a few times. The gene calls are TRBV7-8 and TRBJ2-7; TRBD1 aligns across 12 bases. The CDR3 spans 15 residues. V lost 5 bases, J lost 3 bases, and 5 bases stayed unmatched. Germline lookup yields CDR1 SGHVS and CDR2 FQNEAQ. The CDR3 DNA sequence: TGTGCCAGCAGCCTTGGGACAGGGGGCTACTACGAGCAGTACTTC. Translation gives CASSLGTGGYYEQYF.

V usage is TRBV12-3 or TRBV12-4 and J usage is TRBJ2-3; D is ambiguous. The CDR3 consists of 13 residues. Deletions cut 2 bases from V and 2 bases from J, with 5 bases between. Written as DNA, the CDR3 is TGTGCCAGCAGTTTAACTGACACAGATACGCAGTATTTT. Its translation is CASSLTDTDTQYF.

This clone was observed a few times. V gene TRBV6-2 or TRBV6-3 combines with J gene TRBJ2-7; 7 bases are shared with TRBD2. This CDR3 region has 16 residues. Looked up from germline, CDR1 is MNHEY and CDR2 is SVGEGT. With V trimmed by 2 bases and J by 5 bases, 12 bases remained unmatched. CDR3 coding DNA: TGTGCCAGCAGTTACGTTCGGGGGGTAGGACGGGACGAGCAGTACTTC. It yields the protein CASSYVRGVGRDEQYF.